This entry lists 30 T cell receptor beta chains sequenced from one sample in a study of blood T cells in healthy people across ages. The authors ran a second PCR of about 6 to 11 cycles using a sample-barcoded 5' primer and a J-beta primer mix. TCRdb recomputed calls from the 5' RACE reads with MiXCR, one row per CDR3 protein. In the table there are 600,000 or so distinct CDR3 sequences, around 31% of which are singletons. The specimen was blood. These receptors came from an elderly woman in good health.

This clonotype was counted a few times. The V gene is TRBV3-1, the J gene TRBJ2-1; possibly TRBD1 for D (5 bases). The V gene lost 0 bases and the J gene lost 0 bases, with 12 bases spanning the gap. The CDR3 contains 17 residues. CDR1 is LGHDT and CDR2 is YNNKEL in the germline V gene (reference sequence). CDR3 residues: CASSQDWRQSSYNEQFF. The CDR3 region has the DNA TGTGCCAGCAGCCAAGATTGGAGACAGAGCTCCTACAATGAGCAGTTCTTC.

This clonotype was observed at least ten times. A much larger clone differs by one base, so this may be a read error. V and J are TRBV7-2 and TRBJ2-7; TRBD2 agrees at 7 bases. V was clipped by 5 bases and J by 7 bases; unmatched bases: 14. Germline CDR1 and CDR2: SGHTA and FQGNSA. This CDR3 contains 15 residues. The CDR3 is CASSARTRNRGEQYF. The CDR3 DNA reads as TGTGCCAGCAGCGCGCGGACTAGAAACCGGGGTGAGCAGTACTTC.

The V call is TRBV12-3 or TRBV12-4, the J call TRBJ1-4; weak D call: TRBD1 (6 bases). The CDR3 runs to 15 residues. Trimming took 1 base from V and 6 from J, leaving 12 bases between them. CDR3 region: CASSLGGGAHEKLFF. CDR3 DNA sequence: TGTGCCAGCAGTTTAGGGGGGGGCGCGCATGAAAAACTGTTTTTT.

The genes are TRBV3-1 and TRBJ1-5; 8 bases are a match to TRBD1. This CDR3 region has 15 residues. V gave up 1 base and J gave up 13 bases; unmatched junction bases: 12. Per the germline V gene, CDR1 is LGHDT and CDR2 is YNNKEL (reference sequence). The CDR3, as DNA: TGTGCCAGCAGCCAAGGATGGGACAGGAGATCCTTACAGCATTTT. Amino acids: CASSQGWDRRSLQHF.

The chain links TRBV4-1 to TRBJ2-1; 7 bases fit TRBD1. The junction had 2 bases not matched to a gene; V was cut back by 3 bases and J by 6 bases. Germline V gene lookup returns CDR1 MGHRA and CDR2 YSYEKL. CDR3 length equals 13 residues. The CDR3 nucleotides read TGCGCCAGCAGCCAGGGACAGCCCAATGAGCAGTTCTTC. Its translation is CASSQGQPNEQFF.

The chain links TRBV7-3 to TRBJ1-1, with 8 bases aligning to TRBD1. V lost 6 bases and J lost 4; bases outside the gene matches: 10. This CDR3 is 15 amino acids long. Germline loops: CDR1 SGHTA, CDR2 FQGTGA. The CDR3 protein is CASSSGTGGGTEAFF. Written as DNA, the CDR3 is TGTGCCAGCAGTTCGGGGACAGGTGGGGGCACTGAAGCTTTCTTT.

This clonotype has a count of ten or more. The rearrangement uses TRBV20-1 and TRBJ2-1; possibly TRBD2 for D (6 bases). Germline CDR1 DFQATT, CDR2 SNEGSKA (reference sequence). Trimming pared 3 bases from V and 6 bases from J, leaving 15 bases between. The CDR3 consists of 14 residues. DNA of the CDR3: TGCAGTGCTAGTGGCCCGCTGGGGGGCAATGAGCAGTTCTTC. It yields the protein CSASGPLGGNEQFF.

This clonotype came up once. A much larger clonotype is one base distant, so this may be a read error. This sequence joins TRBV28 and TRBJ2-5; 9 nucleotides match TRBD1. Trimming removed 5 bases from V and 5 bases from J; junction bases left unmatched: 15. The germline gives CDR1 MDHEN, CDR2 SYDVKM. The CDR3 has 17 amino acids. CDR3 coding DNA: TGTGCCAGCAGTACGTCCCGGGACAGGGAGTGGGAGGAGACCCAGTACTTC. Protein product: CASSTSRDREWEETQYF.

This clonotype was seen more than once but under ten times. In DNA form, the CDR3 reads TGTGCCAGCAGGATACAGGGGGCATTTGAGCAGTACTTC. Translating gives CASRIQGAFEQYF. The chain is built from TRBV2 and TRBJ2-7, with 9 bases that match TRBD1. Germline values: CDR1 SNHLY, CDR2 FYNNEI. V lost 6 bases and J lost 7; bases outside the gene matches: 7. The CDR3 loop spans 13 amino acids.

As for this clonotype: A much larger clone lies one base from this, so it may be a read error. This chain joins TRBV20-1 and TRBJ2-5, with D tentatively TRBD1 (6 bases). The length of the CDR3 is 14 residues. CDR1 DFQATT and CDR2 SNEGSKA come from the germline V gene (reference sequence). V shed 2 bases and J shed 11 bases, with 21 bases lying between them. CDR3 coding DNA: TGCAGTGCTAGATCCGGGGACACCTTCAATGAGCAGTACTTC. Its protein product is CSARSGDTFNEQYF.

The sample holds many counts of this clonotype. The chain is built from TRBV20-1 and TRBJ1-4; the D gene is possibly TRBD1 (6 bases). CDR3 length equals 16 residues. CDR1 and CDR2 (germline): DFQATT, SNEGSKA (reference sequence). Deletions cut 0 bases from V and 14 bases from J, with 25 bases between. CDR3 nucleotides: TGCAGTGCTAGAGATTCCTTGGGGGCAGCGGGCGGCTCGCTGTTTTTT. Its translation: CSARDSLGAAGGSLFF.

The chain has TRBV5-1 and TRBJ2-1; D gene uncertain. The CDR3 runs to 14 residues. The V end was cut by 3 bases, the J end by 8 bases, with 15 bases between. From germline, CDR1 is SGHRS and CDR2 YFSETQ. CDR3 loop: CASSYLTGGDEQFF. CDR3 DNA: TGCGCCAGCAGCTACCTGACGGGCGGCGATGAGCAGTTCTTC.

This chain joins TRBV7-2 and TRBJ2-1, with D uncertain. This CDR3 is built from 15 residues. V gave up 8 bases and J gave up 5 bases, with 19 bases separating them. Germline loops: CDR1 SGHTA, CDR2 FQGNSA. The CDR3 loop is CASAQRTSPHNEQFF. The CDR3 bases are TGTGCCAGCGCACAACGGACCAGTCCTCACAATGAGCAGTTCTTC.

This clonotype appeared many times. The rearrangement uses TRBV5-1 and TRBJ2-7; TRBD1 matches at 7 bases. Losses at the gene ends were 4 bases for V and 3 bases for J; bases not matched to a gene: 10. Germline V CDR1 and CDR2: SGHRS, YFSETQ. The CDR3 extends over 15 amino acids. This CDR3 reads CASSPRDSLNYEQYF. DNA for the CDR3: TGCGCCAGCAGCCCCCGGGACAGCCTTAACTACGAGCAGTACTTC.

This rearrangement joins TRBV18 to TRBJ2-1; 7 bases line up with TRBD2. The DNA matches TRBJ2-7 better at its end, which makes the J call doubtful. The germline gives CDR1 KGHSH, CDR2 LQKENI. The CDR3 is 14 amino acids. As DNA, the CDR3 is TGTGCCAGCTCACCGGTAGCGGGTCACAATGAGCAGTACTTC. Protein: CASSPVAGHNEQYF.

This clonotype was counted a single time. The chain carries TRBV7-9 and TRBJ1-2; no definite D call. This CDR3 is built from 14 residues. V was pared by 1 base and J by 4 bases, with 10 bases between. Germline loops: CDR1 SEHNR, CDR2 FQNEAQ (reference sequence). The DNA for the CDR3 is TGTGCCAGCAGCTTAGACAGTGACTTCTATGGCTACACCTTC. Translation gives CASSLDSDFYGYTF.

The chain combines TRBV20-1 with TRBJ2-2; D is possibly TRBD1 (5 bases). CDR1 DFQATT and CDR2 SNEGSKA come from the germline V gene (reference sequence). V lost 0 bases and J lost 2, with 13 bases in between. The CDR3 has 16 residues. The CDR3 sequence is CSARDLGALNTGELFF. CDR3 DNA sequence: TGCAGTGCTAGAGATTTAGGGGCGTTAAACACCGGGGAGCTGTTTTTT.

This clonotype has ten or more counts. The V and J genes are TRBV18 and TRBJ2-7; tentative D call: TRBD2 (5 bases). V was clipped by 4 bases and J by 3 bases, with 13 bases between them. The germline CDR1 and CDR2 sequences are KGHSH and LQKENI. The CDR3 is 14 residues long. Here the CDR3 DNA reads TGTGCCAGCTCACGCCGGGAAGGGAGCTACGAGCAGTACTTC. This codes for CASSRREGSYEQYF.

As for this clonotype: A much larger clone differs by one base, so this may be a read error. J is TRBJ2-1 and V is TRBV20-1; perhaps TRBD2 as D (6 bases). CDR3 size: 12 residues. CDR1 and CDR2 from the germline V gene are DFQATT and SNEGSKA (reference sequence). CDR3 bases: TGCAGGGCTAGCGAGGCGGGCGATGAGCAGTTCTTC. Protein: CRASEAGDEQFF.

This chain connects TRBV20-1 to TRBJ2-7, with 11 bases that match TRBD2. The J call may be in error: the DNA end matches TRBJ2-5 better. The CDR3 runs to 12 residues. Per the germline V gene, CDR1 is DFQATT and CDR2 is SNEGSKA (reference sequence). The CDR3 sequence: CSGTSGGETQYF. The CDR3 bases are TGCAGCGGTACTAGCGGGGGAGAGACCCAGTACTTC.

This clonotype appeared many times. This sequence joins TRBV6-5 and TRBJ1-2; 9 bases match TRBD1. Germline CDR1 and CDR2: MNHEY and SVGAGI. Trimming cost V 6 bases and J 4 bases; bases outside gene matches: 12. The CDR3 spans 16 residues. CDR3 residues: CASRLITGGGIYGYTF. CDR3 sequence (DNA): TGTGCCAGCAGACTCATCACAGGGGGCGGCATCTATGGCTACACCTTC.

This clonotype was recorded only once. The V and J genes are TRBV6-2 or TRBV6-3 and TRBJ2-1, with D uncertain. Trimming left V 7 bases short and J 5 bases short, with 12 bases between. CDR3 length: 13 residues. Germline values: CDR1 MNHEY, CDR2 SVGEGT. The CDR3 DNA reads as TGTGCCAGCACTGCCACAGACAACAATGAGCAGTTCTTC. Its protein is CASTATDNNEQFF.

This clonotype was found many times. The V gene is TRBV15, the J gene TRBJ2-3; D may be TRBD2 (6 bases). V dropped 2 bases and J dropped 6 bases, with 15 bases sitting between them. Germline-derived CDR1 and CDR2 are LNHNV and YYDKDF (reference sequence). The CDR3 is 15 residues long. The CDR3 is CATSRRTTSFDTQYF. For the CDR3, the DNA is TGTGCCACCAGCAGAAGGACTACATCCTTCGATACGCAGTATTTT. Complete variable domain (other parts from reference TRBV15 and TRBJ2-3): DAMVIQNPRYQVTQFGKPVTLSCSQTLNHNVMYWYQQKSSQAPKLLFHYYDKDFNNEADTPDNFQSRRPNTSFCFLDIRSPGLGDTAMYLCATSRRTTSFDTQYFGPGTRLTVL.

This chain uses TRBV2 with TRBJ1-2; D is unresolved. The CDR3 runs 14 residues. CDR1 and CDR2 from the germline V gene are SNHLY and FYNNEI. V was trimmed by 0 bases and J by 7 bases, leaving 12 bases between them. The CDR3 region has the DNA TGTGCCAGCAGTGAAGCGGAAGGGTTTGGTGGCTACACCTTC. Translation gives CASSEAEGFGGYTF. The full variable domain, rest sourced from reference TRBV2 and TRBJ1-2, is EPEVTQTPSHQVTQMGQEVILRCVPISNHLYFYWYRQILGQKVEFLVSFYNNEISEKSEIFDDQFSVERPDGSNFTLKIRSTKLEDSAMYFCASSEAEGFGGYTFGSGTRLTVV.

The chain joins TRBV10-3 to TRBJ2-2; unclear D gene. Germline assignment: CDR1 ENHRY and CDR2 SYGVKD. The CDR3 covers 16 residues. V lost 6 bases and J 0 bases, leaving 14 bases between the germline ends. The CDR3 DNA sequence: TGTGCCATCAGCGTCGTGGGTTTGTCGAACACCGGGGAGCTGTTTTTT. This encodes CAISVVGLSNTGELFF.

This clonotype was counted many times. The V call is TRBV12-3 or TRBV12-4, the J call TRBJ2-1, with D possibly matching TRBD1 (6 bases). Trimming took 9 bases from V and 8 from J, leaving 17 bases between them. CDR3 length: 13 amino acids. CDR3 region: CASSRGTSDEQFF. CDR3 nucleotides: TGTGCCAGTTCAAGGGGGACGTCAGATGAGCAGTTCTTC.

Comments on this clonotype: Relative to the germline gene, one junction end is altered; a read error may explain this. The J gene is TRBJ2-1, the V gene TRBV28; D gene uncertain. Germline values: CDR1 MDHEN, CDR2 SYDVKM. This CDR3 is 12 amino acids long. CDR3 amino acids: CVSSFSAGDGFF. The CDR3, as DNA: TGTGTCAGCAGTTTTTCGGCTGGAGATGGGTTCTTC.

The rearrangement uses TRBV12-3 or TRBV12-4 and TRBJ2-3; perhaps TRBD1 as D (6 bases). This CDR3 contains 13 residues. V was shortened by 8 bases and J by 13 bases, with 22 bases between the two germline ends. The CDR3 region has the DNA TGTGCCAGCGTCAGAGGGGGAGCAGATGCGGAGTATTTT. This encodes CASVRGGADAEYF.

This chain joins TRBV20-1 and TRBJ2-1; the D gene is possibly TRBD2 (5 bases). V was trimmed by 6 bases and J by 3 bases, leaving 15 bases between them. This CDR3 region has 14 residues. Germline CDR1 reads DFQATT; CDR2 reads SNEGSKA (reference sequence). CDR3 amino acids: CSARRLASYNEQFF. In DNA form, the CDR3 reads TGCAGTGCAAGGAGGTTAGCTAGCTACAATGAGCAGTTCTTC.

This clonotype was counted ten times or more. V usage is TRBV20-1 and J usage is TRBJ2-7; either TRBD1 or TRBD2 may supply D (5 bases each). Trimming left V 5 bases short and J 0 bases short, with 17 bases between. Germline CDR1 reads DFQATT; CDR2 reads SNEGSKA (reference sequence). The CDR3 consists of 15 residues. This CDR3 is CSALRPGRFSYEQYF. In nucleotides, the CDR3 is TGCAGTGCTTTACGCCCGGGACGGTTCTCCTACGAGCAGTACTTC.